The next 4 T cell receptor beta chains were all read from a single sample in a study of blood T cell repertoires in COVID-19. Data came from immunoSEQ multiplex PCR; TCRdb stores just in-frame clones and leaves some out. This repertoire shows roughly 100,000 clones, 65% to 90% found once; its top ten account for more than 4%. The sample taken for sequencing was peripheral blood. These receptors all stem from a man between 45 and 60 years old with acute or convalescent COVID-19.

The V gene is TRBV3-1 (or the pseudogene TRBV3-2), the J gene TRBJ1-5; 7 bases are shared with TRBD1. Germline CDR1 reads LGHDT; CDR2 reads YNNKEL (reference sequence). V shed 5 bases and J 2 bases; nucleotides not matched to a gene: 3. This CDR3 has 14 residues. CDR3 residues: CASSITGGNQPQHF. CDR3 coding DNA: TGTGCCAGCAGCATAACAGGGGGCAATCAGCCCCAGCATTTT.

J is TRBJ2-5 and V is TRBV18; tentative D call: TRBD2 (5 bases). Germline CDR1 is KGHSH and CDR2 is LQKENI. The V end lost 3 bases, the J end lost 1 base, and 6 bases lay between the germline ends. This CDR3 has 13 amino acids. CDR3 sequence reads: CASSPDFQETQYF. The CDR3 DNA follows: TGTGCCAGCTCACCGGACTTCCAAGAGACCCAGTACTTC.

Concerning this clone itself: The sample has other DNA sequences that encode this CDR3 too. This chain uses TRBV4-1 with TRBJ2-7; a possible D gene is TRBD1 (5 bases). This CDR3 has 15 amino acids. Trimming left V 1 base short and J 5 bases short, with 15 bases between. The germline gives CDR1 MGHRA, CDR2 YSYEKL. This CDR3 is CASSQGPGSVHEQYF. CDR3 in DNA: TGCGCCAGCAGCCAAGGTCCAGGGTCGGTCCACGAGCAGTACTTC.

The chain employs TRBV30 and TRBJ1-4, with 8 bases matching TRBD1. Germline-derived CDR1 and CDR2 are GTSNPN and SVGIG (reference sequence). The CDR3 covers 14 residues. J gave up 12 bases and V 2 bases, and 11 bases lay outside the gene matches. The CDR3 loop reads CAWSKTGVRVELFF. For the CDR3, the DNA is TGTGCCTGGAGTAAGACAGGGGTTCGTGTTGAACTGTTTTTT.